These 4 T cell receptor beta chains originate from one sample sequenced in a study of blood T cell repertoires in COVID-19. The data were produced by immunoSEQ multiplex PCR, yet TCRdb's version contains in-frame clones alone and is incomplete. This table has 150,000 to 190,000 clones, 75% to 85% appearing once. Material for sequencing was peripheral blood. These TCRs come from a man between 60 and 70 years old with acute or convalescent COVID-19.

The chain recombines TRBV4-3 with TRBJ2-3, with D possibly matching TRBD1 (5 bases). With 0 bases removed from V and 6 bases from J, the gap between germline ends came to 19 bases. The CDR3 extends over 17 amino acids. Per germline, CDR1 LGHNA and CDR2 YSLEER. The CDR3 coding sequence is TGCGCCAGCAGCCAAGATGCACCGTCAGGGTCGTTGGATACGCAGTATTTT. Residues: CASSQDAPSGSLDTQYF.

The rearrangement links TRBV10-3 to TRBJ2-3; TRBD1 matches 7 bases. CDR1 is ENHRY, CDR2 SYGVKD, per germline. This CDR3 is 15 amino acids long. The trim removed 6 bases at V and 3 bases at J, leaving 9 bases unmatched. This chain's CDR3 is CAISPRQGRTDTQYF. In DNA, the CDR3 is TGTGCCATCAGCCCACGACAGGGACGGACAGATACGCAGTATTTT.

This clone has just one count. The chain combines TRBV7-9 with TRBJ2-2; D is uncertain. The V gene lost 2 bases and the J gene lost 0 bases, with 7 bases spanning the gap. In germline, CDR1 is SEHNR, CDR2 FQNEAQ (reference sequence). This CDR3 comprises 15 residues. In DNA, the CDR3 is TGTGCCAGCAGCTTAAGTCTAGCGAACACCGGGGAGCTGTTTTTT. Encoded protein: CASSLSLANTGELFF.

V is TRBV10-3 and J is TRBJ1-2, with D possibly being TRBD1 (6 bases). The V end was cut by 0 bases, the J end by 3 bases, with 11 bases between. Germline V gene data show CDR1 as ENHRY and CDR2 as SYGVKD. The CDR3 runs 15 residues. The CDR3 spells CAISESTGRHYGYTF. The CDR3 bases are TGTGCCATCAGTGAGTCCACAGGGAGACACTATGGCTACACCTTC.